These 26 T cell receptor beta chains were sequenced from one sample in a study of shared clonotypes between healthy human individuals. Clones were sequenced by immunoSEQ multiplex PCR, and TCRdb holds only the in-frame ones, with some missing. The repertoire holds millions of clones, with 85% to 95% as singletons. Sequenced: naive CD4+ T cells sorted from blood. Subset denoted: CD45RA+ positively selected. These receptor sequences come from a man between 18 and 35 years old in good health.

Note on this clone: Additional DNA sequences in this sample encode the identical CDR3. The chain is built from TRBV10-3 and TRBJ2-3; 13 bases are a match to TRBD2. V lost 9 bases and J lost 5; bases outside the gene matches: 2. The CDR3 spans 13 residues. The germline CDR1 and CDR2 sequences are ENHRY and SYGVKD. CDR3 nucleotide sequence: TGTGCCATTGGACTAGCGGGAGTAGATACGCAGTATTTT. It encodes CAIGLAGVDTQYF.

V and J are TRBV5-4 and TRBJ2-5, with D perhaps TRBD2 (5 bases). From germline, CDR1 is SGHNT and CDR2 YYREEE (reference sequence). This CDR3 has 12 amino acids. The V end was cut by 0 bases, the J end by 6 bases, with 6 bases between. The CDR3 sequence is CASSLGGKTQYF. The CDR3 DNA reads as TGTGCCAGCAGCTTGGGAGGGAAGACCCAGTACTTC.

This clone has more than one count but fewer than ten. V gene TRBV6-1 combines with J gene TRBJ1-5, with 8 bases that match TRBD1. Germline values: CDR1 MNHNS, CDR2 SASEGT. Unmatched junction bases numbered 3, after V lost 6 bases and J lost 5 bases. The CDR3 is made up of 13 amino acids. DNA for the CDR3: TGTGCCAGCAGGGGGACAGGCGATCAGCCCCAGCATTTT. Translating it yields CASRGTGDQPQHF.

This chain connects TRBV7-2 to TRBJ2-4, with D perhaps matching TRBD2 (5 bases). The V gene's germline CDR1 is SGHTA and CDR2 FQGNSA. V lost 1 base to trimming and J lost 0 bases, with 7 bases between them. The CDR3 has 15 amino acids. The DNA for the CDR3 is TGTGCCAGCAGCTTAGTCCGGGAAGCCAAAAACATTCAGTACTTC. It specifies CASSLVREAKNIQYF.

This clone was seen just once. This chain uses TRBV7-9 with TRBJ2-3, with TRBD1 matching over 10 bases. Trimming at V came to 1 base and at J to 5 bases, leaving 6 bases not matched to a gene. The CDR3 contains 16 residues. Germline CDR1 SEHNR, CDR2 FQNEAQ (reference sequence). The CDR3: CASSLGGQGRKDTQYF. Written as DNA, the CDR3 is TGTGCCAGCAGCTTAGGGGGACAGGGGCGGAAAGATACGCAGTATTTT.

The J gene is TRBJ2-7, the V gene TRBV7-8; D uncertain. Trimming left V 1 base short and J 2 bases short, with 15 bases between. The V gene's germline CDR1 is SGHVS and CDR2 FQNEAQ. This CDR3 has 16 amino acids. CDR3 residues: CASSLDGDITAYEQYF. CDR3 DNA sequence: TGTGCCAGCAGCTTAGACGGTGACATTACCGCCTACGAGCAGTACTTC.

The CDR3 DNA reads as TGTGCCAGCAGCCAGAATTGGGGGCGCGGGTATAATTCACCCCTCCACTTT. Residues: CASSQNWGRGYNSPLHF. The chain uses TRBV5-4 and TRBJ1-6; tentatively, D is TRBD1 (6 bases). The CDR3 sequence is 17 residues long. V was shortened by 4 bases and J by 4 bases, with 18 bases between the two germline ends. Germline CDR1 and CDR2: SGHNT and YYREEE (reference sequence).

About this clone: Other DNA sequences in this sample translate to the same CDR3. V is TRBV5-1 and J is TRBJ1-2; D not resolved. Germline V gene lookup returns CDR1 SGHRS and CDR2 YFSETQ. The CDR3 consists of 13 residues. Trimming pared 2 bases from V and 1 base from J, leaving 6 bases between. CDR3 in amino acids: CASSLSVNYGYTF. CDR3 sequence (DNA): TGCGCCAGCAGCTTATCGGTTAACTATGGCTACACCTTC.

The genes are TRBV28 and TRBJ2-7; the match to TRBD1 covers 9 bases. The V segment lost 3 bases and the J segment 7 bases; nucleotides outside the gene matches: 19. The V gene's germline CDR1 is MDHEN and CDR2 SYDVKM. CDR3 length equals 18 residues. The CDR3 sequence: CASSLEGQGLFYPTEQYF. The CDR3 DNA reads as TGTGCCAGCAGTTTGGAAGGACAGGGGCTATTTTATCCTACAGAGCAGTACTTC.

The J gene is TRBJ1-1, the V gene TRBV18; the match to TRBD1 covers 9 bases. The CDR3 is made up of 14 amino acids. Trimming took 5 bases from V and 4 from J; bases not matched to a gene: 5. CDR1 is KGHSH, CDR2 LQKENI, per germline. CDR3 loop: CASSTGQGLTEAFF. CDR3 DNA sequence: TGTGCCAGCTCAACGGGACAGGGACTCACTGAAGCTTTCTTT.

The V and J genes are TRBV28 and TRBJ2-6; either TRBD1 or TRBD2 may fit D (5 bases each). This CDR3 spans 13 amino acids. Trimming shortened V by 6 bases and J by 9 bases, and 12 bases separated the two germline ends. Germline assignment: CDR1 MDHEN and CDR2 SYDVKM. The CDR3 bases are TGTGCCAGCAGGGGCCGGGACGGCAACGTCCTGACTTTC. Translated: CASRGRDGNVLTF. The variable domain in full, completed from reference TRBV28 and TRBJ2-6, reads DVKVTQSSRYLVKRTGEKVFLECVQDMDHENMFWYRQDPGLGLRLIYFSYDVKMKEKGDIPEGYSVSREKKERFSLILESASTNQTSMYLCASRGRDGNVLTFGAGSRLTVL.

This sequence joins TRBV14 and TRBJ2-5; D unclear. This CDR3 spans 14 amino acids. The V end lost 3 bases, the J end lost 0 bases, and 8 bases lay between the germline ends. The germline CDR1 and CDR2 sequences are SGHDN and FVKESK. CDR3 nucleotide sequence: TGTGCCAGCAGCCAGTGGCGTGACCAAGAGACCCAGTACTTC. It specifies CASSQWRDQETQYF.

The CDR3 DNA sequence: TGTGCCAGCAGCTTTAGGACTAGCGGGGCGAGCTCCTACAATGAGCAGTTCTTC. This encodes CASSFRTSGASSYNEQFF. The chain is built from TRBV5-6 and TRBJ2-1, with TRBD2 identical over 12 bases. This CDR3 is 18 amino acids long. The junction had 6 bases not matched to a gene; V was cut back by 2 bases and J by 0 bases. Per the germline V gene, CDR1 is SGHDT and CDR2 is YYEEEE.

The V gene is TRBV14, the J gene TRBJ2-6; D is unclear. Trimming removed 2 bases at V and 0 bases at J, with 8 bases between. CDR1 SGHDN and CDR2 FVKESK come from the germline V gene. The CDR3 sequence is 16 residues long. DNA for the CDR3: TGTGCCAGCAGCCAATTCGCCCACTCTGGGGCCAACGTCCTGACTTTC. It translates to CASSQFAHSGANVLTF. The full variable domain, with the rest looked up from reference TRBV14 and TRBJ2-6, is EAGVTQFPSHSVIEKGQTVTLRCDPISGHDNLYWYRRVMGKEIKFLLHFVKESKQDESGMPNNRFLAERTGGTYSTLKVQPAELEDSGVYFCASSQFAHSGANVLTFGAGSRLTVL.

The chain couples TRBV5-1 to TRBJ2-6, with 8 positions matching TRBD1. CDR3 length: 18 residues. Germline lookup yields CDR1 SGHRS and CDR2 YFSETQ. V lost 4 bases and J lost 2; bases outside the gene matches: 11. CDR3 coding DNA: TGCGCCAGCAGCCTCGGGCGGACAGGGCGGACTGGGGCCAACGTCCTGACTTTC. Its protein product is CASSLGRTGRTGANVLTF.

The chain combines TRBV18 with TRBJ2-5, with D tentatively TRBD2 (5 bases). The V gene's germline CDR1 is KGHSH and CDR2 LQKENI. The CDR3 has 14 residues. V lost 0 bases and J 4 bases, leaving 9 bases between the germline ends. As DNA, the CDR3 is TGTGCCAGCTCACCACCGTACAGCGGAGAGACCCAGTACTTC. Its translation is CASSPPYSGETQYF.

This clone was counted once. The rearrangement links TRBV20-1 to TRBJ1-1; D remains unclear. Germline V gene data show CDR1 as DFQATT and CDR2 as SNEGSKA (reference sequence). V was shortened by 4 bases and J by 10 bases, with 13 bases between the two germline ends. The CDR3 contains 11 residues. The CDR3 nucleotides are TGCAGTGCTACGGACCCCAAGGGAGCTTTCTTT. This sequence encodes CSATDPKGAFF.

With respect to this clone: The identical CDR3 is also encoded by other nucleotide sequences in the sample. The V gene is TRBV6-6, the J gene TRBJ2-7; D not resolved. The length of the CDR3 is 15 residues. Trimming shortened V by 0 bases and J by 0 bases, and 9 bases separated the two germline ends. Per germline, CDR1 MNHNY and CDR2 SVGAGI (reference sequence). DNA of the CDR3: TGTGCCAGCAGTTACTCGGGTGGCAGCTCCTACGAGCAGTACTTC. It yields the protein CASSYSGGSSYEQYF.

The chain combines TRBV2 with TRBJ2-3; 9 bases fit TRBD2. CDR3 length equals 15 residues. The germline CDR1 and CDR2 sequences are SNHLY and FYNNEI. V shed 6 bases and J 0 bases; nucleotides not matched to a gene: 4. The CDR3, as DNA: TGTGCCAGCAGGAATGGACTAGCGAGCACAGATACGCAGTATTTT. Its translation: CASRNGLASTDTQYF.

This clone came up once. The chain carries TRBV12-5 and TRBJ1-6; D gene unclear. Germline V gives CDR1 LGHNT, CDR2 FRNRAP. The CDR3 is made up of 18 amino acids. Trimming shortened V by 5 bases and J by 0 bases, and 17 bases separated the two germline ends. CDR3 DNA: TGTGCTAGTGGTCCCCCCTTGGGCCTGAGCTCCTATAATTCACCCCTCCACTTT. Protein sequence: CASGPPLGLSSYNSPLHF.

The genes are TRBV10-3 and TRBJ2-7; D could derive from TRBD1 or TRBD2 (6 bases each). Trimming removed 10 bases at V and 5 bases at J, with 18 bases between. The CDR3 loop spans 13 amino acids. CDR1 is ENHRY and CDR2 is SYGVKD in the germline V gene. This CDR3 reads CATGGGVPHEQYF. CDR3 DNA sequence: TGTGCCACCGGGGGCGGGGTTCCCCACGAGCAGTACTTC.

This clone occurred once. The chain carries TRBV5-1 and TRBJ1-1; D not resolved. The CDR3 loop spans 15 amino acids. Trimming shortened V by 4 bases and J by 0 bases, and 13 bases separated the two germline ends. Per germline, CDR1 SGHRS and CDR2 YFSETQ. CDR3 nucleotide sequence: TGCGCCAGCAGCCCCGCTCAGCCCTTGAACACTGAAGCTTTCTTT. It codes for CASSPAQPLNTEAFF.

This clone was seen a single time. The V gene is TRBV5-4, the J gene TRBJ2-5; 8 nucleotides match TRBD2. The CDR3 contains 16 residues. Germline CDR1 reads SGHNT; CDR2 reads YYREEE (reference sequence). V was pared by 2 bases and J by 4 bases, with 10 bases of the junction left unmatched. CDR3 sequence reads: CASSFDGLARAETQYF. Written as DNA, the CDR3 is TGTGCCAGCAGCTTTGACGGACTAGCACGGGCAGAGACCCAGTACTTC.

The chain links TRBV11-1 to TRBJ1-5; tentative D call: TRBD1 (6 bases). This CDR3 is built from 13 residues. The V end was cut by 5 bases, the J end by 7 bases, with 12 bases between. Looked up from germline, CDR1 is SGHAT and CDR2 is FQDESV (reference sequence). CDR3 in amino acids: CASSPTGNQPQHF. The CDR3 DNA reads as TGTGCCAGCAGCCCTACAGGGAACCAGCCCCAGCATTTT.

In its sample, this clone was seen once. The chain is built from TRBV6-5 and TRBJ1-6, with D possibly being TRBD1 (5 bases). This CDR3 is 16 amino acids long. CDR1 is MNHEY, CDR2 SVGAGI, per germline. Trimming took 0 bases from V and 7 from J, leaving 13 bases between them. This CDR3 reads CASSYSGPGLNSPLHF. CDR3 sequence (DNA): TGTGCCAGCAGTTACTCGGGGCCGGGATTAAATTCACCCCTCCACTTT.

The rearrangement links TRBV4-1 to TRBJ1-5; D call uncertain. V was shortened by 4 bases and J by 6 bases, with 13 bases between the two germline ends. CDR3 length: 14 residues. CDR1 MGHRA and CDR2 YSYEKL come from the germline V gene. Here the CDR3 reads CASSPPGRVQPQHF. The CDR3 DNA reads as TGCGCCAGCAGCCCTCCCGGACGGGTTCAGCCCCAGCATTTT.